Each of the 25 T cell receptor beta chains below was sequenced from the same sample in a study of OX40 agonist ivuxolimab in advanced cancers. The data were produced by immunoSEQ multiplex PCR, yet TCRdb's version contains in-frame clones alone and is incomplete. This table has some 70,000 clones, roughly 80% appearing once. The sample here was CD4+ or CD8+ T cells sorted from blood, taken in a trial of the OX40 agonist ivuxolimab. All receptors come from an adult with an advanced solid tumor such as melanoma, head and neck, liver or kidney cancer.

The V call is TRBV5-5, the J call TRBJ2-7, with D perhaps being TRBD1 or TRBD2 (5 bases each). CDR3 size: 13 residues. Germline V gene data show CDR1 as SGHKS and CDR2 as YYEKEE (reference sequence). The V end was cut by 7 bases, the J end by 0 bases, with 11 bases between. DNA for the CDR3: TGTGCCAGCGGGACCGGTAGCTCCTACGAGCAGTACTTC. This encodes CASGTGSSYEQYF.

The rearrangement joins TRBV5-1 to TRBJ2-5; no firm D call. The CDR3 covers 15 residues. With 0 bases removed from V and 2 bases from J, the gap between germline ends came to 11 bases. In germline, CDR1 is SGHRS, CDR2 YFSETQ. In DNA form, the CDR3 reads TGCGCCAGCAGCTTGGTAGATAGAACTCAAGAGACCCAGTACTTC. It encodes CASSLVDRTQETQYF.

The CDR3 reads CASSQDPYEQYF. CDR3 coding DNA: TGCGCCAGCAGCCAAGATCCCTACGAGCAGTACTTC. The chain uses TRBV4-1 and TRBJ2-7; D call uncertain. The CDR3 runs 12 residues. V was trimmed by 0 bases and J by 2 bases, leaving 2 bases between them. Germline CDR1 MGHRA, CDR2 YSYEKL.

This chain uses TRBV2 with TRBJ2-5; 12 bases line up with TRBD2. This CDR3 is built from 16 residues. CDR1 is SNHLY and CDR2 is FYNNEI in the germline V gene. The junction had 5 bases not matched to a gene; V was cut back by 2 bases and J by 4 bases. The CDR3 reads CASSEWLLAGGETQYF. The CDR3 nucleotides are TGTGCCAGCAGTGAATGGTTACTAGCGGGGGGAGAGACCCAGTACTTC.

This clone was counted only a few times. The chain couples TRBV5-1 to TRBJ1-4, with D possibly TRBD1 on 5 matching bases. The V gene's germline CDR1 is SGHRS and CDR2 YFSETQ. Between the trimmed V and J ends, which lost 2 bases and 4 bases, there was a span of 9 bases. The CDR3 length is 14 residues. CDR3 nucleotide sequence: TGCGCCAGCAGCTTCGGGGCAGATAATGAAAAACTGTTTTTT. This sequence encodes CASSFGADNEKLFF.

The chain carries TRBV9 and TRBJ1-2, with 11 positions matching TRBD1. The germline CDR1 and CDR2 sequences are SGDLS and YYNGEE. The CDR3 extends over 15 amino acids. Trimming removed 2 bases from V and 5 bases from J; junction bases left unmatched: 5. CDR3 in DNA: TGTGCCAGCAGCGTCCCCGGGACAGGGGGGTATGGCTACACCTTC. The encoded protein is CASSVPGTGGYGYTF.

The chain recombines TRBV6-6 with TRBJ2-5; D gene unclear. The CDR3 consists of 13 residues. V shed 7 bases and J shed 5 bases, with 14 bases lying between them. Germline assignment: CDR1 MNHNY and CDR2 SVGAGI (reference sequence). This CDR3 reads CASTSPAGETQYF. The CDR3 DNA is TGTGCCAGCACCAGCCCGGCCGGGGAGACCCAGTACTTC.

The V and J genes are TRBV11-3 and TRBJ2-7; D is perhaps TRBD2 (5 bases). The germline V gene encodes CDR1 SGHNT and CDR2 YENEEA. The CDR3 has 13 residues. V lost 5 bases to trimming and J lost 6 bases, with 14 bases between them. Written as DNA, the CDR3 is TGTGCCAGCAGCCCATCCCCCGGAGGCGAGCAGTACTTC. Its translation: CASSPSPGGEQYF.

This clone was seen only once. The chain combines TRBV27 with TRBJ2-1; TRBD1 might be the D (6 bases). There are 15 residues in the CDR3. Germline values: CDR1 MNHEY, CDR2 SMNVEV (reference sequence). The germline V and J ends were trimmed by 2 bases and 4 bases, with 12 bases remaining between them. The CDR3 spells CASSLGGTPYNEQFF. CDR3 coding DNA: TGTGCCAGCAGTTTAGGTGGGACACCTTACAATGAGCAGTTCTTC.

The J gene is TRBJ1-1, the V gene TRBV6-6; tentatively, D is TRBD1 (6 bases). Germline CDR1 is MNHNY and CDR2 is SVGAGI (reference sequence). CDR3 length: 15 amino acids. Deletions cut 7 bases from V and 1 base from J, with 16 bases between. In DNA, the CDR3 is TGTGCCAGCACCCGTCTATCGGGGGCGAACACTGAAGCTTTCTTT. This encodes CASTRLSGANTEAFF.

The chain recombines TRBV28 with TRBJ2-5; 8 positions agree with TRBD2. TRBJ2-7 explains the end of the DNA better; the J call may be wrong. CDR1 is MDHEN, CDR2 SYDVKM, per germline. CDR3 size: 16 residues. The CDR3 reads CASSPVRGGGSYEQYF. Here the CDR3 DNA reads TGTGCCAGCAGTCCCGTTCGGGGGGGCGGATCCTACGAGCAGTACTTC.

The V gene is TRBV5-1, the J gene TRBJ1-1; 8 bases are a match to TRBD1. CDR1 and CDR2 (germline): SGHRS, YFSETQ. Trimming removed 0 bases from V and 6 bases from J; junction bases left unmatched: 7. This CDR3 spans 15 amino acids. In nucleotides, the CDR3 is TGCGCCAGCAGCTTGGAGGCAGGGGGCAAGGCTGAAGCTTTCTTT. It encodes CASSLEAGGKAEAFF.

CDR3 amino acids: CASSIRGLAVSYEQYF. The CDR3 bases are TGTGCCAGTAGTATCCGGGGACTAGCGGTAAGCTACGAGCAGTACTTC. The rearrangement uses TRBV19 and TRBJ2-7, with 11 bases identical to TRBD2. CDR1 and CDR2 (germline): LNHDA, SQIVND (reference sequence). CDR3 size: 16 residues. V trimming: 3 bases; J trimming: 3 bases; junction bases outside the gene matches: 7.

This clone was detected only a few times. This chain uses TRBV14 with TRBJ1-1; 7 bases match TRBD1. CDR1 and CDR2 (germline): SGHDN, FVKESK. J lost 0 bases, V lost 4 bases, and 8 bases had no gene match. The CDR3 covers 16 residues. The CDR3 DNA reads as TGTGCCAGCAGCCCCAGGACAGGAATCATGAACACTGAAGCTTTCTTT. Protein: CASSPRTGIMNTEAFF. Looking up the rest from reference TRBV14 and TRBJ1-1 gives the full variable domain: EAGVTQFPSHSVIEKGQTVTLRCDPISGHDNLYWYRRVMGKEIKFLLHFVKESKQDESGMPNNRFLAERTGGTYSTLKVQPAELEDSGVYFCASSPRTGIMNTEAFFGQGTRLTVV.

J is TRBJ2-5 and V is TRBV7-2; D is ambiguous. Trimming pared 2 bases from V and 1 base from J, leaving 14 bases between. CDR3 size: 16 residues. Germline-derived CDR1 and CDR2 are SGHTA and FQGNSA. CDR3 sequence (DNA): TGTGCCAGCAGCTTACGCGACTCTACCTTCCAAGAGACCCAGTACTTC. Translating it yields CASSLRDSTFQETQYF.

This clone came up once. V is TRBV28 and J is TRBJ1-5; D gene ambiguous. V was trimmed by 6 bases and J by 5 bases, leaving 11 bases between them. Germline lookup yields CDR1 MDHEN and CDR2 SYDVKM. This CDR3 has 13 residues. For the CDR3, the DNA is TGTGCCAGCAGCCCGGGTCCACATCAGCCCCAGCATTTT. Its translation is CASSPGPHQPQHF.

This chain joins TRBV7-2 and TRBJ1-1; 7 nucleotides match TRBD1. V gave up 6 bases and J gave up 7 bases; unmatched junction bases: 5. CDR3 length: 12 residues. The V gene's germline CDR1 is SGHTA and CDR2 FQGNSA. The DNA of the CDR3 is TGTGCCAGCAGGATCCGGGACAGTGAAGCTTTCTTT. It is translated as CASRIRDSEAFF.

This rearrangement joins TRBV30 to TRBJ1-5; D gene ambiguous. Germline values: CDR1 GTSNPN, CDR2 SVGIG (reference sequence). The CDR3 is 13 amino acids. With 3 bases removed from V and 5 bases from J, the gap between germline ends came to 11 bases. This CDR3 reads CAWSPGLDQPQHF. CDR3 nucleotide sequence: TGTGCCTGGAGCCCGGGGTTGGATCAGCCCCAGCATTTT. The complete variable domain, with remaining parts taken from reference TRBV30 and TRBJ1-5, reads SQTIHQWPATLVQPVGSPLSLECTVEGTSNPNLYWYRQAAGRGLQLLFYSVGIGQISSEVPQNLSASRPQDRQFILSSKKLLLSDSGFYLCAWSPGLDQPQHFGDGTRLSIL.

This rearrangement joins TRBV4-1 to TRBJ1-4; no reliable D call. This CDR3 comprises 15 residues. Germline-derived CDR1 and CDR2 are MGHRA and YSYEKL. Trimming removed 9 bases from V and 1 base from J, with 15 bases in between. The CDR3 protein is CASTLRGVTNEKLFF. CDR3 sequence (DNA): TGCGCCAGTACCCTTCGGGGAGTAACTAATGAAAAACTGTTTTTT.

V and J are TRBV7-2 and TRBJ2-7, with TRBD1 identical over 7 bases. The J segment lost 6 bases and the V segment lost 5 bases, leaving 13 bases of the junction unmatched. Germline loops: CDR1 SGHTA, CDR2 FQGNSA. CDR3 length: 15 amino acids. Here the CDR3 DNA reads TGTGCCAGCAGCAGACAGACAGGGCTTCTTTCCGAGCAGTACTTC. Translation gives CASSRQTGLLSEQYF.

The chain recombines TRBV5-6 with TRBJ1-2, with TRBD1 matching over 10 bases. Germline CDR1 is SGHDT and CDR2 is YYEEEE. The CDR3 extends over 15 amino acids. The J segment lost 7 bases and the V segment lost 4 bases, leaving 10 bases of the junction unmatched. CDR3 bases: TGTGCCAGCAGCCGCACCGGGACAGGGGACGGTGGCTACACCTTC. It is translated as CASSRTGTGDGGYTF.

This rearrangement joins TRBV9 to TRBJ1-1; D gene ambiguous. Trimming pared 4 bases from V and 7 bases from J, leaving 14 bases between. Per the germline V gene, CDR1 is SGDLS and CDR2 is YYNGEE. The CDR3 has 13 residues. The CDR3 sequence is CASSSVDRYEAFF. CDR3 DNA: TGTGCCAGCAGCTCCGTAGATCGGTATGAAGCTTTCTTT.

This sequence joins TRBV11-2 and TRBJ2-5; 14 nucleotides align to TRBD2. The CDR3 is made up of 18 amino acids. Germline values: CDR1 SGHAT, CDR2 FQNNGV. With V trimmed by 5 bases and J by 7 bases, 15 bases remained unmatched. The CDR3 region has the DNA TGTGCCAGCAGCCCAGGACTAGCGGGGGGCGCCGTCCGTTGGACCCAGTACTTC. As protein: CASSPGLAGGAVRWTQYF. Variable domain in full (rest from reference TRBV11-2 and TRBJ2-5): EAGVAQSPRYKIIEKRQSVAFWCNPISGHATLYWYQQILGQGPKLLIQFQNNGVVDDSQLPKDRFSAERLKGVDSTLKIQPAKLEDSAVYLCASSPGLAGGAVRWTQYFGPGTRLLVL.

V is TRBV6-6 and J is TRBJ2-3; weak D call: TRBD2 (5 bases). This CDR3 has 13 residues. Trimming stripped 6 bases from V and 5 bases from J, with 12 bases between. Germline lookup yields CDR1 MNHNY and CDR2 SVGAGI (reference sequence). The CDR3 DNA reads TGTGCCAGCAGACGGGATACAATAGATACGCAGTATTTT. It yields the protein CASRRDTIDTQYF.

This clone was recorded only once. V and J are TRBV28 and TRBJ1-6; D not resolved. The germline V gene encodes CDR1 MDHEN and CDR2 SYDVKM. Between the trimmed V and J ends, which lost 6 bases and 7 bases, there was a span of 16 bases. This CDR3 is 15 amino acids long. For the CDR3, the DNA is TGTGCCAGCAGGCTGTCCGCCGGAAGGAATTCACCCCTCCACTTT. This translates into CASRLSAGRNSPLHF.